This entry concerns a single T cell receptor beta chain. Its matching antigen is unknown. Sequencing depth was up to 500,000 reads per sample. The protocol was immunoSEQ multiplex PCR, while the TCRdb copy is restricted to in-frame clones and leaves out a portion. The table lists approximately 32,000 clones, roughly four fifths of them singletons, with 3.5% to 4.5% in the top ten. CDR1 and CDR2 (germline): SGDLS, YYNGEE. This CDR3 spans 14 amino acids. V was trimmed by 0 bases and J by 7 bases, leaving 10 bases between them. The sample originates from a study of pediatric ulcerative colitis. Findings of the study overall: Acute severe colitis showed lower rectal diversity from clonal expansions.

Before the diagnostic colonoscopy, ulcerative colitis patients were free of immunosuppressive medication. The origin of this receptor is a boy between 5 and 17 years old with severe ulcerative colitis. Sequencing input: blood. The rearrangement links TRBV9 to TRBJ1-4; D is ambiguous. The CDR3 is CASSVGVQGEKLFF. The CDR3 coding sequence is TGTGCCAGCAGCGTAGGGGTCCAAGGTGAAAAACTGTTTTTT.